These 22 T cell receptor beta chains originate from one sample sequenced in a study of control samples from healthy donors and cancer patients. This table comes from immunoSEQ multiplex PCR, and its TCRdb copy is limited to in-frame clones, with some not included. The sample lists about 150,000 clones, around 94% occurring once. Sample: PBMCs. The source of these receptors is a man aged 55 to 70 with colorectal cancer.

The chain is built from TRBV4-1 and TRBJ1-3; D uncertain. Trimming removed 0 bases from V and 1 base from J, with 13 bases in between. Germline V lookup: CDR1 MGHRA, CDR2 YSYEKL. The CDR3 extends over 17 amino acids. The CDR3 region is CASSQDRMESSGNTIYF. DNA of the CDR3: TGCGCCAGCAGCCAAGATCGGATGGAAAGTTCTGGAAACACCATATATTTT.

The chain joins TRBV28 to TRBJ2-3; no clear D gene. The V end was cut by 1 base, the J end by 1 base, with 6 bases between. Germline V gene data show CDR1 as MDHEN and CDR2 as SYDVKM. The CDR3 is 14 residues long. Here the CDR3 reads CASSLSWRTDTQYF. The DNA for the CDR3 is TGTGCCAGCAGTTTATCTTGGCGCACAGATACGCAGTATTTT. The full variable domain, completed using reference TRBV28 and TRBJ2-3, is DVKVTQSSRYLVKRTGEKVFLECVQDMDHENMFWYRQDPGLGLRLIYFSYDVKMKEKGDIPEGYSVSREKKERFSLILESASTNQTSMYLCASSLSWRTDTQYFGPGTRLTVL.

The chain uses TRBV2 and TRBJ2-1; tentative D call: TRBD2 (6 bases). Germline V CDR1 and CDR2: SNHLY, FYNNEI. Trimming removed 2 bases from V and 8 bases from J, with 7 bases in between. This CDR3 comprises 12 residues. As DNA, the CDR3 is TGTGCCAGCAGTGAATCGGGGGATGAGCAGTTCTTC. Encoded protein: CASSESGDEQFF.

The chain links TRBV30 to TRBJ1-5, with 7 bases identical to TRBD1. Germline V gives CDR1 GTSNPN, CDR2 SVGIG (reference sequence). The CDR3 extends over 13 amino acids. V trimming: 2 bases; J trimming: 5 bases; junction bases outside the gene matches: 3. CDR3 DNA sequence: TGTGCCTGGAGTACCACAGGGGATCAGCCCCAGCATTTT. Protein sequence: CAWSTTGDQPQHF.

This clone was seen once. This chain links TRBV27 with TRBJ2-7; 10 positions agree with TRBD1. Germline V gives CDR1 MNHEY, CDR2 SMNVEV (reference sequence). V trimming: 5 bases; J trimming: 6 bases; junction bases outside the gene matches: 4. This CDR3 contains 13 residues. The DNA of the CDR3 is TGTGCCAGCAGTACTAGGACAGGGGGCGAGCAGTACTTC. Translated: CASSTRTGGEQYF.

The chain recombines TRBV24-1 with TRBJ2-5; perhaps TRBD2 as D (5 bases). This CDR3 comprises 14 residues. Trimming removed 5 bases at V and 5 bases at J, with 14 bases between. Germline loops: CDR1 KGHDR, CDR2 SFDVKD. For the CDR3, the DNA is TGTGCCACCAGTGGTATTGGACTTGGGGAGACCCAGTACTTC. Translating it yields CATSGIGLGETQYF.

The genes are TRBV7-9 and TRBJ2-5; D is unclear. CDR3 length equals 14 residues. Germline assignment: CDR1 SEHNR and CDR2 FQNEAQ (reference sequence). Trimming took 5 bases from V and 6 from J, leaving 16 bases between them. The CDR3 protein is CASSLKGPGQTQYF. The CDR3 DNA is TGTGCCAGCAGCCTGAAAGGCCCCGGCCAGACCCAGTACTTC.

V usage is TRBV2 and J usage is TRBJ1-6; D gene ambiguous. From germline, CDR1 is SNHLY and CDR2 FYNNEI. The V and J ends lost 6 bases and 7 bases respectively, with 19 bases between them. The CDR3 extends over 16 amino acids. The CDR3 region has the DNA TGTGCCAGCAGAAAGACCTCAGCAGACTTCAATTCACCCCTCCACTTT. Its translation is CASRKTSADFNSPLHF.

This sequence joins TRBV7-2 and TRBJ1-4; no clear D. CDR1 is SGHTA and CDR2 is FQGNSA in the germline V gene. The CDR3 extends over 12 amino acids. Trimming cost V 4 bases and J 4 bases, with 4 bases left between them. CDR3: CASSSDNEKLFF. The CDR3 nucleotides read TGTGCCAGCAGCTCGGATAATGAAAAACTGTTTTTT.

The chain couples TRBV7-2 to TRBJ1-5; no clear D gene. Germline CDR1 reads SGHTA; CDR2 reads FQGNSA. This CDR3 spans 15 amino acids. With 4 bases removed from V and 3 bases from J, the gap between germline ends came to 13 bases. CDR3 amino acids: CASSYDGLFNQPQHF. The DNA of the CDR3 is TGTGCCAGCAGCTATGACGGACTCTTCAATCAGCCCCAGCATTTT. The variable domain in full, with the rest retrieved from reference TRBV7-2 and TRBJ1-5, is GAGVSQSPSNKVTEKGKDVELRCDPISGHTALYWYRQSLGQGLEFLIYFQGNSAPDKSGLPSDRFSAERTGGSVSTLTIQRTQQEDSAVYLCASSYDGLFNQPQHFGDGTRLSIL.

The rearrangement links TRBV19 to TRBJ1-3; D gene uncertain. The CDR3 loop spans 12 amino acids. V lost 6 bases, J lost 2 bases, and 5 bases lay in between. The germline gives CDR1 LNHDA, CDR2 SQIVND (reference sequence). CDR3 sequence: CASRTAGNTIYF. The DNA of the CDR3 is TGTGCCAGTAGAACGGCTGGAAACACCATATATTTT.

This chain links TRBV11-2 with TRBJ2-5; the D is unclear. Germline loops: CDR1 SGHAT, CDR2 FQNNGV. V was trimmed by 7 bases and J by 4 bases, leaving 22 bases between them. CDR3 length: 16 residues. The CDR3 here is CASTPRFDGRLETQYF. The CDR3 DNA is TGTGCCAGCACCCCTCGATTCGACGGCCGCCTAGAGACCCAGTACTTC. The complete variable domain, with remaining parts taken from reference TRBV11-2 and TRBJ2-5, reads EAGVAQSPRYKIIEKRQSVAFWCNPISGHATLYWYQQILGQGPKLLIQFQNNGVVDDSQLPKDRFSAERLKGVDSTLKIQPAKLEDSAVYLCASTPRFDGRLETQYFGPGTRLLVL.

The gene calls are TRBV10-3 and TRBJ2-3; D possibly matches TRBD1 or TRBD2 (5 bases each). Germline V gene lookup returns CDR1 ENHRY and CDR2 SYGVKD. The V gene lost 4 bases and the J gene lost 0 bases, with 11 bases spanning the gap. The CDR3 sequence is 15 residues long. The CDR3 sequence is CAISVGDPSTDTQYF. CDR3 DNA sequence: TGTGCCATCAGTGTGGGGGACCCTAGCACAGATACGCAGTATTTT.

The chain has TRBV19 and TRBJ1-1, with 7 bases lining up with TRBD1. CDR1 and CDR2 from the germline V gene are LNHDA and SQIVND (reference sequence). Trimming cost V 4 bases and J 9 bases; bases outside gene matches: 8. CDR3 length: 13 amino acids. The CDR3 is CASSRRQGSQAFF. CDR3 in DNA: TGTGCCAGTAGTAGGAGACAGGGCTCGCAAGCTTTCTTT. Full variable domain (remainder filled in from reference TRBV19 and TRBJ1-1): DGGITQSPKYLFRKEGQNVTLSCEQNLNHDAMYWYRQDPGQGLRLIYYSQIVNDFQKGDIAEGYSVSREKKESFPLTVTSAQKNPTAFYLCASSRRQGSQAFFGQGTRLTVV.

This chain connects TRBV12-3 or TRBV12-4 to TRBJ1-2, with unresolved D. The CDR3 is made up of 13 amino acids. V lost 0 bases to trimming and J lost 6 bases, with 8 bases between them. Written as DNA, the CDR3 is TGTGCCAGCAGTTTAGCTCGGGAGAATGGCTACACCTTC. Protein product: CASSLARENGYTF.

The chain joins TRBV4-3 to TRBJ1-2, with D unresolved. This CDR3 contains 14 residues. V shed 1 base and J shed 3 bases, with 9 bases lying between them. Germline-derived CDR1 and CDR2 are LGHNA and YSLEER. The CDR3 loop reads CASSQGRTDYGYTF. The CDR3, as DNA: TGCGCCAGCAGCCAAGGTAGGACGGACTATGGCTACACCTTC.

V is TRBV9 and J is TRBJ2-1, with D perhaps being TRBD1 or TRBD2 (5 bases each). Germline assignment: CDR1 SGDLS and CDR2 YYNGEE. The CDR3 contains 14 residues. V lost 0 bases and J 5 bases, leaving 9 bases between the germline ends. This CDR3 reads CASSVGGLHNEQFF. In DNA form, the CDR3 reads TGTGCCAGCAGCGTAGGGGGGTTACACAATGAGCAGTTCTTC.

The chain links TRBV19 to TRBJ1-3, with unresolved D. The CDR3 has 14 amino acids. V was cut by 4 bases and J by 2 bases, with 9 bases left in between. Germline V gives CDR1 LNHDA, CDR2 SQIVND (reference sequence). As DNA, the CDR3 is TGTGCCAGTAGTAAAGGTGTGGCTGGAAACACCATATATTTT. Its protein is CASSKGVAGNTIYF.

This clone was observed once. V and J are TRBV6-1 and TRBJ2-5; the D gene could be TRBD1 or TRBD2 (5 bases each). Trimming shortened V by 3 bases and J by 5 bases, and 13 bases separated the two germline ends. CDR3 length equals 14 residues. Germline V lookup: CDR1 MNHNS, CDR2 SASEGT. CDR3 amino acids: CASSDGPWGETQYF. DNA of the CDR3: TGTGCCAGCAGTGACGGCCCATGGGGGGAGACCCAGTACTTC.

The CDR3: CTSKGEPGTTVPLYEQYF. CDR3 sequence (DNA): TGCACCAGCAAAGGGGAACCCGGGACTACCGTCCCGCTCTACGAGCAGTACTTC. The genes are TRBV1 and TRBJ2-7; the table's D gene call, TRBD2, was not cross checked with the DNA. TRBV1 is deemed a pseudogene. The CDR3 is 18 amino acids.

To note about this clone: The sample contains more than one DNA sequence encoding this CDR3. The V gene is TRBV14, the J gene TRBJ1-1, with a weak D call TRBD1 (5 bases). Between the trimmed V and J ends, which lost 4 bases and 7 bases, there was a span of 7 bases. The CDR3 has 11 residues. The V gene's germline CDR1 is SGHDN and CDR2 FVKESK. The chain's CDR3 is CASSPGGEAFF. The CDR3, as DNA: TGTGCCAGCAGCCCGGGGGGTGAAGCTTTCTTT.

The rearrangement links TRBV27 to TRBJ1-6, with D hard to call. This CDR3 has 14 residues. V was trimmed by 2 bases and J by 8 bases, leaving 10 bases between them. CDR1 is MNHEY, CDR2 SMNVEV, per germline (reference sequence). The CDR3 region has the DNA TGTGCCAGCAGTTTAACCGGGATGGATTCACCCCTCCACTTT. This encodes CASSLTGMDSPLHF.